The 18 T cell receptor beta chains below all came from one sample that was sequenced in a study of beta chain features in type 1 diabetes. Study results and caveats: Among all four CD4+ subsets, Type 1 diabetes patients had TCRB CDR3s that were moderately but significantly shorter.

These receptors' antigens are unknown. Expressed TCRB transcripts were sequenced, since all the RNA that had been isolated was reverse transcribed. Assay: immunoSEQ multiplex PCR; the TCRdb copy retains only in-frame clones and omits some. The sample lists more than 300,000 clones, around 9.7% occurring once. The sample taken for sequencing was central memory CD4+ T cells from blood. The receptors were gathered from a man in his thirties or forties with type 1 diabetes.

The V and J genes are TRBV7-2 and TRBJ1-2; D is perhaps TRBD1 (6 bases). The germline V and J ends were trimmed by 6 bases and 2 bases, with 16 bases remaining between them. The CDR3 loop spans 15 amino acids. Germline-derived CDR1 and CDR2 are SGHTA and FQGNSA. Here the CDR3 DNA reads TGTGCCAGCAGACCCTGGACGGGACAAAACTATGGCTACACCTTC. Its translation is CASRPWTGQNYGYTF.

The chain recombines TRBV4-3 with TRBJ2-2; tentatively, D is TRBD2 (6 bases). The V gene's germline CDR1 is LGHNA and CDR2 YSLEER. Trimming removed 5 bases from V and 0 bases from J, with 13 bases in between. This CDR3 is 16 amino acids long. The CDR3 DNA sequence: TGCGCCAGCAGCTTGGAGGGATCTTCGAACACCGGGGAGCTGTTTTTT. Its protein product is CASSLEGSSNTGELFF.

This clone was seen only a few times. The V gene is TRBV18, the J gene TRBJ2-3; the D is unclear. V lost 1 base and J lost 3, with 5 bases in between. Per the germline V gene, CDR1 is KGHSH and CDR2 is LQKENI. The CDR3 contains 13 residues. DNA of the CDR3: TGTGCCAGCTCACCACGTGGTACAGATACGCAGTATTTT. It codes for CASSPRGTDTQYF.

This clone was seen a handful of times. The chain links TRBV9 to TRBJ2-5; D is ambiguous. Germline values: CDR1 SGDLS, CDR2 YYNGEE. V dropped 0 bases and J dropped 5 bases, with 8 bases sitting between them. The CDR3 is 13 amino acids. In DNA, the CDR3 is TGTGCCAGCAGCGTAGCCCCGAGGGAGACCCAGTACTTC. Its translation: CASSVAPRETQYF.

The J gene is TRBJ1-1, the V gene TRBV28; D gene ambiguous. Trimming took off 5 bases at V and 1 base at J, with 14 bases between the two ends. In germline, CDR1 is MDHEN, CDR2 SYDVKM. The CDR3 totals 15 residues. The CDR3 spells CASSNPGLGNTEAFF. The DNA for the CDR3 is TGTGCCAGCAGTAACCCCGGACTGGGGAACACTGAAGCTTTCTTT.

The CDR3 region is CASSLGWARYNSPLHF. The CDR3 region has the DNA TGTGCCAGCAGCTTAGGGTGGGCACGCTATAATTCACCCCTCCACTTT. The gene calls are TRBV11-2 and TRBJ1-6; D unresolved. With 1 base removed from V and 3 bases from J, the gap between germline ends came to 10 bases. The germline CDR1 and CDR2 sequences are SGHAT and FQNNGV. This CDR3 has 16 residues. The full variable domain, its missing parts supplied by reference TRBV11-2 and TRBJ1-6, is EAGVAQSPRYKIIEKRQSVAFWCNPISGHATLYWYQQILGQGPKLLIQFQNNGVVDDSQLPKDRFSAERLKGVDSTLKIQPAKLEDSAVYLCASSLGWARYNSPLHFGNGTRLTVT.

The chain joins TRBV7-2 to TRBJ2-7, with 8 bases lining up with TRBD1. The CDR3 spans 15 residues. Looked up from germline, CDR1 is SGHTA and CDR2 is FQGNSA. V trimming: 5 bases; J trimming: 3 bases; junction bases outside the gene matches: 9. The CDR3 is CASSTRTGNNYEQYF. CDR3 in DNA: TGTGCCAGCAGCACGCGGACAGGGAATAACTACGAGCAGTACTTC.

A few counts support this clone. The chain combines TRBV6-6 with TRBJ2-5; possible D gene TRBD1, 5 bases. The V gene lost 5 bases and the J gene lost 5 bases, with 6 bases spanning the gap. The CDR3 is made up of 11 amino acids. Germline loops: CDR1 MNHNY, CDR2 SVGAGI (reference sequence). For the CDR3, the DNA is TGTGCCAGCAGTAGACAGGAGACCCAGTACTTC. This sequence encodes CASSRQETQYF.

The rearrangement joins TRBV28 to TRBJ1-2; D gene uncertain. V gave up 5 bases and J gave up 4 bases, with 17 bases separating them. Germline V gives CDR1 MDHEN, CDR2 SYDVKM. The CDR3 has 15 amino acids. CDR3 region: CASSLPIQYGYGYTF. For the CDR3, the DNA is TGTGCCAGCAGTCTCCCGATCCAGTACGGCTATGGCTACACCTTC.

This clone was counted a few times. The rearrangement links TRBV14 to TRBJ1-2; 7 bases are a match to TRBD1. The germline gives CDR1 SGHDN, CDR2 FVKESK. CDR3 size: 13 residues. The V and J ends lost 1 base and 4 bases, in that order; junction bases with no gene match: 0. The CDR3: CASSQGTGYGYTF. DNA of the CDR3: TGTGCCAGCAGCCAAGGGACAGGCTATGGCTACACCTTC.

This clone was detected only a few times. This chain links TRBV11-2 with TRBJ2-1; D is possibly TRBD1 or TRBD2 (7 bases each). V lost 4 bases, J lost 4 bases, and 17 bases lay in between. The CDR3 totals 16 residues. The V gene's germline CDR1 is SGHAT and CDR2 FQNNGV. CDR3 region: CASSSQGGRRYNEQFF. CDR3 nucleotides: TGTGCCAGCAGCTCCCAGGGGGGGCGAAGGTACAATGAGCAGTTCTTC.

This clone occurred many times. The V gene is TRBV25-1, the J gene TRBJ1-3, with D hard to call. The germline V gene encodes CDR1 MGHDK and CDR2 SYGVNS. CDR3 length equals 15 residues. Trimming took 2 bases from V and 0 from J, leaving 8 bases between them. In DNA form, the CDR3 reads TGTGCCAGCAGTGAACCATCGAGCTCTGGAAACACCATATATTTT. Translation gives CASSEPSSSGNTIYF.

V gene TRBV28 combines with J gene TRBJ2-2, with D possibly TRBD2 on 5 matching bases. The CDR3 is 13 residues long. The germline V and J ends were trimmed by 6 bases and 10 bases, with 15 bases remaining between them. Per germline, CDR1 MDHEN and CDR2 SYDVKM. The CDR3 region is CASRGGRRPELFF. CDR3 nucleotides: TGTGCCAGCAGGGGCGGACGGAGGCCGGAGCTGTTTTTT.

The rearrangement links TRBV5-6 to TRBJ2-1, with D unresolved. In germline, CDR1 is SGHDT, CDR2 YYEEEE. The CDR3 has 16 amino acids. Trimming left V 5 bases short and J 0 bases short, with 15 bases between. CDR3 residues: CASRRWTESSYNEQFF. The CDR3 region has the DNA TGTGCCAGCAGACGCTGGACGGAGAGCTCCTACAATGAGCAGTTCTTC.

V gene TRBV6-5 combines with J gene TRBJ2-2; 10 bases match TRBD1. The V gene end was trimmed by 6 bases and the J gene end by 4 bases; junction bases not matched to a gene: 5. Germline V lookup: CDR1 MNHEY, CDR2 SVGAGI. The CDR3 consists of 15 residues. Here the CDR3 reads CASRQTGGLTGELFF. CDR3 coding DNA: TGTGCCAGCAGACAGACAGGGGGCCTCACCGGGGAGCTGTTTTTT.

The chain joins TRBV5-1 to TRBJ1-1; no reliable D call. Germline lookup yields CDR1 SGHRS and CDR2 YFSETQ. Trimming took 2 bases from V and 1 from J, leaving 12 bases between them. The CDR3 extends over 15 amino acids. As DNA, the CDR3 is TGCGCCAGCAGCTTCAGCCAGGAGGCGAACACTGAAGCTTTCTTT. Translated: CASSFSQEANTEAFF.

This clone showed up just a few times. The rearrangement joins TRBV18 to TRBJ1-5; a weak D match, TRBD1 (5 bases). This CDR3 contains 15 residues. CDR1 is KGHSH and CDR2 is LQKENI in the germline V gene. Trimming took 2 bases from V and 2 from J, leaving 10 bases between them. The DNA of the CDR3 is TGTGCCAGCTCACCAGCGACAGTTGGCAATCAGCCCCAGCATTTT. It encodes CASSPATVGNQPQHF.

The V call is TRBV7-2, the J call TRBJ2-3; TRBD2 aligns across 9 bases. Germline loops: CDR1 SGHTA, CDR2 FQGNSA. The CDR3 runs 14 residues. V dropped 7 bases and J dropped 0; count of bases not matched to a gene: 2. This CDR3 reads CASTAGGSTDTQYF. The CDR3 DNA is TGTGCCAGCACAGCGGGGGGTAGCACAGATACGCAGTATTTT.